The sequence of this T cell receptor (beta chain) was determined in a study of identical twins. Germline CDR1 GTSNPN, CDR2 SVGIG (reference sequence). Trimming pared 6 bases from V and 0 bases from J, leaving 6 bases between. The CDR3 is made up of 11 amino acids. TCRdb recomputed calls from the 5' RACE reads with MiXCR, one row per CDR3 protein. Found here are hundreds of thousands of distinct CDR3 sequences, roughly a tenth of them singletons; the top ten hold 4.5% to 5.5%. The TCR was taken from a woman aged 18-35 years in good health. The V and J genes are TRBV30 and TRBJ2-7; no clear D gene. Sequencing was carried out using memory (CD45RO+) T cells sorted from blood. CDR3 DNA: TGTGCCTGTAGGTTCTCCTACGAGCAGTACTTC. Amino acid sequence: CACRFSYEQYF.